These 11 T cell receptor beta chains originate from one sample sequenced in a study of T-cell reconstitution after alpha-beta-depleted transplantation in children. For TCRbeta, the library was prepared with unique molecular identifiers. One entry per CDR3 protein results from TCRdb running MiXCR on the PCR reads. The sample has some 450,000 distinct CDR3 sequences, 43% seen once. The sequenced sample was PBMCs, obtained before TCRalphabeta/CD19-depleted stem cell transplant. The receptors were gathered from a girl aged 2-9 years with aplastic anemia, due to receive a stem cell transplant.

This clonotype was seen more than once but under ten times. The chain employs TRBV20-1 and TRBJ2-7; a weak D match, TRBD1 (6 bases). CDR3 length equals 15 residues. CDR1 and CDR2 (germline): DFQATT, SNEGSKA (reference sequence). Trimming took 0 bases from V and 6 from J, leaving 18 bases between them. The DNA for the CDR3 is TGCAGTGCTAGAGATCCCCAGGGGCCCTCAACCGAGCAGTACTTC. Its translation is CSARDPQGPSTEQYF.

In this sample, this clonotype turned up a few times. The V gene is TRBV28, the J gene TRBJ1-5; a weak D match, TRBD1 (6 bases). CDR3 length: 12 residues. Germline values: CDR1 MDHEN, CDR2 SYDVKM. Trimming removed 7 bases at V and 5 bases at J, with 9 bases between. This chain's CDR3 is CASNHRDQPQHF. The CDR3 DNA sequence: TGTGCCAGCAATCACAGGGATCAGCCCCAGCATTTT.

This clonotype was observed a handful of times. The chain links TRBV9 to TRBJ1-1; TRBD1 matches at 9 bases. CDR1 SGDLS and CDR2 YYNGEE come from the germline V gene. J was trimmed by 6 bases and V by 2 bases; bases with no gene match: 5. The CDR3 runs to 14 residues. DNA for the CDR3: TGTGCCAGCAGCGTGGTGGACAGGGGCGCTGAAGCTTTCTTT. Translated: CASSVVDRGAEAFF. The full variable domain, its missing parts supplied by reference TRBV9 and TRBJ1-1, is DSGVTQTPKHLITATGQRVTLRCSPRSGDLSVYWYQQSLDQGLQFLIQYYNGEERAKGNILERFSAQQFPDLHSELNLSSLELGDSALYFCASSVVDRGAEAFFGQGTRLTVV.

This clonotype was detected once. The rearrangement uses TRBV10-3 and TRBJ2-1; D unclear. In germline, CDR1 is ENHRY, CDR2 SYGVKD. V was trimmed by 6 bases and J by 6 bases, leaving 27 bases between them. The CDR3 runs to 18 residues. This CDR3 reads CAISAFNTWQEGCNEQFF. The CDR3 DNA reads as TGTGCCATCAGCGCATTTAATACTTGGCAGGAAGGATGCAATGAGCAGTTCTTC.

This clonotype was counted between two and nine times. The V and J genes are TRBV6-5 and TRBJ2-5; 9 positions agree with TRBD2. Germline trimming cut 4 bases from V and 0 bases from J; bases unmatched to any gene: 6. Germline values: CDR1 MNHEY, CDR2 SVGAGI. There are 16 residues in the CDR3. In nucleotides, the CDR3 is TGTGCCAGCAGTTCCCGACTAGCGGCGTACCAAGAGACCCAGTACTTC. As protein: CASSSRLAAYQETQYF.

This clonotype was recorded many times. V usage is TRBV20-1 and J usage is TRBJ2-7, with D maybe TRBD2 (5 bases). Trimming cost V 5 bases and J 0 bases, with 14 bases left between them. The CDR3 sequence is 14 residues long. The germline CDR1 and CDR2 sequences are DFQATT and SNEGSKA (reference sequence). The CDR3 DNA sequence: TGCAGTGCTCCCCTAGCAGCGAGCTCCTACGAGCAGTACTTC. Amino acids: CSAPLAASSYEQYF.

The chain carries TRBV27 and TRBJ2-1; 13 nucleotides line up with TRBD2. Per germline, CDR1 MNHEY and CDR2 SMNVEV (reference sequence). The CDR3 contains 18 residues. V was clipped by 3 bases and J by 7 bases; unmatched bases: 12. The CDR3, as DNA: TGTGCCAGCAGTTTCAATATCGCAAGGACTAGCGGGAGAAATGAGCAGTTCTTC. Its protein is CASSFNIARTSGRNEQFF.

In this sample, this clonotype turned up once. The chain employs TRBV7-6 and TRBJ2-1; tentatively, D is TRBD1 or TRBD2 (5 bases each). Between the trimmed V and J ends, which lost 5 bases and 8 bases, there was a span of 13 bases. This CDR3 comprises 13 residues. Germline values: CDR1 SGHVS, CDR2 FNYEAQ. CDR3 nucleotides: TGTGCCAGCAGCCCCGGGGCTGGGGATGAGCAGTTCTTC. Translated, it gives CASSPGAGDEQFF.

The rearrangement joins TRBV20-1 to TRBJ2-3, with a weak D call TRBD2 (6 bases). The germline V and J ends were trimmed by 6 bases and 7 bases, with 23 bases remaining between them. The CDR3 totals 15 residues. Germline values: CDR1 DFQATT, CDR2 SNEGSKA (reference sequence). In DNA form, the CDR3 reads TGCAGTGCGCCTACCGTAGCGGCGGGGAGGTATACGCAGTATTTT. It specifies CSAPTVAAGRYTQYF.

The chain recombines TRBV5-1 with TRBJ2-7; perhaps TRBD2 as D (6 bases). The germline CDR1 and CDR2 sequences are SGHRS and YFSETQ. The CDR3 is 14 residues long. The ends were cut back, 5 bases at V and 4 bases at J, with 16 bases in the middle. The CDR3 spells CASSIGGSQYEQYF. The CDR3 coding sequence is TGCGCCAGCAGTATTGGAGGGAGTCAGTACGAGCAGTACTTC.

This clonotype was seen ten or more times. The rearrangement uses TRBV29-1 and TRBJ2-1; 12 bases line up with TRBD2. The CDR3 runs 19 residues. CDR1 SQVTM and CDR2 ANQGSEA come from the germline V gene. The junction had 12 bases not matched to a gene; V was cut back by 3 bases and J by 0 bases. Written as DNA, the CDR3 is TGCAGCGTTGAGAAGACTAGCGGGAGTTCTCTTCTCTCCTACAATGAGCAGTTCTTC. Translated: CSVEKTSGSSLLSYNEQFF.